Each of the 18 T cell receptor beta chains below was sequenced from the same sample in a study of siplizumab effects on memory and regulatory T cells. Sequencing was performed with immunoSEQ multiplex PCR; in TCRdb, only in-frame clones are kept and a portion is missing. Of roughly 56,000 clones in the sample, 80% to 95% were seen once. Sequenced material: CD8+ T cells sorted from blood. Receptors originate from a human donor in good health.

The rearrangement links TRBV9 to TRBJ2-5; either TRBD1 or TRBD2 may supply D (6 bases each). The CDR3 is made up of 16 amino acids. V was pared by 3 bases and J by 0 bases, with 15 bases between. Germline V gene sequence: CDR1 SGDLS, CDR2 YYNGEE. The CDR3 bases are TGTGCCAGCAGCGCAGGGGTAGGGGGGAACCAAGAGACCCAGTACTTC. It is translated as CASSAGVGGNQETQYF.

The chain employs TRBV7-9 and TRBJ1-2, with TRBD1 identical over 12 bases. This CDR3 comprises 16 residues. The V and J ends lost 3 bases and 5 bases, in that order; junction bases with no gene match: 7. Germline V gene lookup returns CDR1 SEHNR and CDR2 FQNEAQ (reference sequence). Here the CDR3 DNA reads TGTGCCAGCAGCTTGGCTGGGACAGGGGGCTTTTATGGCTACACCTTC. Protein: CASSLAGTGGFYGYTF.

V usage is TRBV14 and J usage is TRBJ2-1, with TRBD2 identical over 7 bases. Germline lookup yields CDR1 SGHDN and CDR2 FVKESK. The CDR3 runs to 16 residues. The V and J ends lost 3 bases and 5 bases, in that order; junction bases with no gene match: 10. Here the CDR3 DNA reads TGTGCCAGCAGCCAGGCGCTACCGGGGGGACACAATGAGCAGTTCTTC. The encoded protein is CASSQALPGGHNEQFF.

Within the sample, this clone is medium-sized (0.01 to 0.1%). The V gene is TRBV5-3, the J gene TRBJ2-1, with 8 bases lining up with TRBD2. TRBV5-3 is sorted into the ORF group, with uncertain function. J was trimmed by 0 bases and V by 7 bases; bases with no gene match: 12. The CDR3 length is 17 residues. The CDR3 nucleotides read TGTGCCAGATGCCCCGGGAGGGTCATGAGCTCCTACAATGAGCAGTTCTTC. Its translation: CARCPGRVMSSYNEQFF.

The chain employs TRBV19 and TRBJ2-1; TRBD2 might be the D (6 bases). V dropped 3 bases and J dropped 3 bases, with 24 bases sitting between them. CDR3 length: 19 residues. The V gene's germline CDR1 is LNHDA and CDR2 SQIVND (reference sequence). The CDR3 is CASSILGEAVMDGYNEQFF. The CDR3 region has the DNA TGTGCCAGTAGTATCTTGGGGGAGGCGGTAATGGACGGCTACAATGAGCAGTTCTTC.

The count of this clone is one. The same CDR3 can be traced to other DNA sequences in this sample. V usage is TRBV9 and J usage is TRBJ2-5; D might be TRBD1 (6 bases). Trimming pared 3 bases from V and 2 bases from J, leaving 8 bases between. Germline CDR1 is SGDLS and CDR2 is YYNGEE. This CDR3 has 13 residues. The CDR3 region has the DNA TGTGCCAGCAGCGCAGGGGCACAAGAGACCCAGTACTTC. Encoded protein: CASSAGAQETQYF.

The chain has TRBV7-9 and TRBJ1-2, with 7 positions matching TRBD1. Trimming removed 4 bases from V and 2 bases from J; junction bases left unmatched: 10. Germline V CDR1 and CDR2: SEHNR, FQNEAQ (reference sequence). The CDR3 has 16 amino acids. CDR3 DNA sequence: TGTGCCAGCAGCTCACCCGGGACAGACCTCAACTATGGCTACACCTTC. Amino acids: CASSSPGTDLNYGYTF.

The rearrangement joins TRBV5-1 to TRBJ2-1; possible D gene TRBD1, 6 bases. CDR1 SGHRS and CDR2 YFSETQ come from the germline V gene. Trimming left V 0 bases short and J 4 bases short, with 8 bases between. This CDR3 is 14 amino acids long. The DNA of the CDR3 is TGCGCCAGCAGCTTGGCCACAGGGTACAATGAGCAGTTCTTC. This gives the protein CASSLATGYNEQFF.

The chain carries TRBV6-6 and TRBJ1-5; D unresolved. V was pared by 8 bases and J by 7 bases, with 9 bases between. Germline CDR1 MNHNY, CDR2 SVGAGI (reference sequence). The CDR3 is 11 residues long. CDR3 protein: CASGFLQPQHF. CDR3 sequence (DNA): TGTGCCAGCGGCTTCCTCCAGCCCCAGCATTTT.

This clone has at least ten counts. J is TRBJ2-7 and V is TRBV9, with 10 bases aligning to TRBD2. With 0 bases clipped from V and 5 bases from J, the junction kept 5 bases outside the gene matches. The CDR3 runs to 15 residues. Germline CDR1 is SGDLS and CDR2 is YYNGEE. CDR3 nucleotides: TGTGCCAGCAGCGTAGAGCGGGAGGGCCTCGACGAGCAGTACTTC. This codes for CASSVEREGLDEQYF.

This chain links TRBV27 with TRBJ1-5, with D possibly being TRBD1 (6 bases). The CDR3 sequence is 14 residues long. The germline V gene has CDR1 MNHEY and CDR2 SMNVEV (reference sequence). V gave up 3 bases and J gave up 5 bases, with 11 bases separating them. The CDR3 protein is CASSFAGDDQPQHF. CDR3 nucleotides: TGTGCCAGCAGTTTCGCAGGGGACGATCAGCCCCAGCATTTT.

This clone occurred a few times. This rearrangement joins TRBV4-1 to TRBJ1-5, with D possibly matching TRBD1 (5 bases). CDR1 and CDR2 (germline): MGHRA, YSYEKL. V lost 0 bases and J 2 bases, leaving 8 bases between the germline ends. The CDR3 extends over 15 amino acids. The CDR3 bases are TGCGCCAGCAGCCAAGAGTCGACAGGCAATCAGCCCCAGCATTTT. Translated: CASSQESTGNQPQHF.

The V call is TRBV30, the J call TRBJ2-1; 8 bases align to TRBD2. Germline lookup yields CDR1 GTSNPN and CDR2 SVGIG (reference sequence). The ends lost 1 base at V and 4 bases at J; junction bases unmatched: 3. The CDR3 contains 14 residues. The DNA of the CDR3 is TGTGCCTGGAGTGCGGTAGCGGGGTACAATGAGCAGTTCTTC. Translation: CAWSAVAGYNEQFF.

The CDR3 sequence is CASSLYRRGLEQYF. The CDR3 DNA follows: TGTGCCAGCAGTTTATATCGGAGGGGCTTGGAGCAGTACTTC. The chain links TRBV27 to TRBJ2-5, with D tentatively TRBD2 (6 bases). Germline V gene sequence: CDR1 MNHEY, CDR2 SMNVEV (reference sequence). CDR3 size: 14 residues. The germline V and J ends were trimmed by 1 base and 11 bases, with 17 bases remaining between them.

The chain is built from TRBV5-4 and TRBJ2-7; D is uncertain. Germline V gene data show CDR1 as SGHNT and CDR2 as YYREEE (reference sequence). The length of the CDR3 is 12 residues. Trimming cost V 4 bases and J 6 bases, with 11 bases left between them. The CDR3: CASSIAGREQYF. For the CDR3, the DNA is TGTGCCAGCAGCATTGCAGGCCGCGAGCAGTACTTC.

The chain recombines TRBV7-3 with TRBJ2-1; possibly TRBD2 for D (5 bases). CDR3 length: 15 amino acids. Deletions cut 5 bases from V and 6 bases from J, with 17 bases between. Germline CDR1 SGHTA, CDR2 FQGTGA. The CDR3 is CASSDYPTRINEQFF. The CDR3 nucleotides read TGTGCCAGCAGCGATTACCCTACTAGAATCAATGAGCAGTTCTTC.

The J gene is TRBJ2-3, the V gene TRBV7-6, with D perhaps matching TRBD2 (6 bases). Germline assignment: CDR1 SGHVS and CDR2 FNYEAQ. Deletions cut 2 bases from V and 2 bases from J, with 11 bases between. The CDR3 sequence is 15 residues long. This CDR3 reads CASSLLAALTDTQYF. In nucleotides, the CDR3 is TGTGCCAGCAGCTTATTAGCGGCCCTCACAGATACGCAGTATTTT.

The chain has TRBV4-1 and TRBJ2-7; 9 bases align to TRBD1. Germline V gene sequence: CDR1 MGHRA, CDR2 YSYEKL. V lost 0 bases, J lost 3 bases, and 3 bases stayed unmatched. The CDR3 extends over 15 amino acids. The CDR3 sequence is CASSQESDRGYEQYF. In nucleotides, the CDR3 is TGCGCCAGCAGCCAAGAGTCGGACAGGGGCTACGAGCAGTACTTC.